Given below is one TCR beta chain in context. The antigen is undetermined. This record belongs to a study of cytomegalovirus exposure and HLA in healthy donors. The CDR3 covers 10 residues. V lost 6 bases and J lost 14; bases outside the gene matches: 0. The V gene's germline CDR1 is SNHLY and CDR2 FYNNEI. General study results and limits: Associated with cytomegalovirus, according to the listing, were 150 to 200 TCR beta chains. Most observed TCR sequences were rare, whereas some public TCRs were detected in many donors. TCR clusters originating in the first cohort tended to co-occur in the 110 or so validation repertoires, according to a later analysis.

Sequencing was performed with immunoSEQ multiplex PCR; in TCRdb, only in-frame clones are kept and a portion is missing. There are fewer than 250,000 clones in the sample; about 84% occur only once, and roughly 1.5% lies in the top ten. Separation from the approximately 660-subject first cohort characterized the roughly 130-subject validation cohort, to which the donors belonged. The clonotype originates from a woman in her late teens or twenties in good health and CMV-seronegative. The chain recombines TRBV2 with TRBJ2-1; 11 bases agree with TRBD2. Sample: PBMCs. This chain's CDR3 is CASRGLAEFF. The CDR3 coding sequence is TGTGCCAGCAGGGGACTAGCGGAGTTCTTC.